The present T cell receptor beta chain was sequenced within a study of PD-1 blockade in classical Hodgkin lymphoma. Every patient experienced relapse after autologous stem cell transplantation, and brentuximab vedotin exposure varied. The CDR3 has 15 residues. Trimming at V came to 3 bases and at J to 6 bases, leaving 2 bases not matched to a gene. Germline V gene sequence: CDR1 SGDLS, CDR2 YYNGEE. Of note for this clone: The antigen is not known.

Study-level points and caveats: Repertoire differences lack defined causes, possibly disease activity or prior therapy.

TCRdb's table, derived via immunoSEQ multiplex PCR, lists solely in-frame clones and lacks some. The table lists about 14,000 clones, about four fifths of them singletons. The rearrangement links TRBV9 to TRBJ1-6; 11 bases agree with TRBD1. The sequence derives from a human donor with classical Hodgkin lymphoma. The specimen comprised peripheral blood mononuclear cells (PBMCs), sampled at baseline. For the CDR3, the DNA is TGTGCCAGCAGCGAGGGACAGGGGGTTAATTCACCCCTCCACTTT. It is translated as CASSEGQGVNSPLHF.